Sequencing of this T cell receptor (beta chain) was carried out in a study of CD8+ T cells in alopecia areata. As the sequencing template, cDNA was produced by extracting RNA and reverse transcribing it. The repertoire was sequenced with immunoSEQ multiplex PCR; TCRdb's copy has only in-frame clones and lacks some. The repertoire includes about 110,000 clones, roughly 60% of them detected once, and approximately 22% sits in the top ten. This receptor was obtained from a human donor in good health. What was sequenced was CD8+ T cells sorted from blood.

This CDR3 is CASTLLGTGGDEQFF. Here the CDR3 DNA reads TGTGCCAGCACTCTACTCGGGACAGGAGGGGATGAGCAGTTCTTC. The genes are TRBV28 and TRBJ2-1, with 8 positions matching TRBD1. CDR3 size: 15 residues. With V trimmed by 7 bases and J by 8 bases, 13 bases remained unmatched. CDR1 and CDR2 from the germline V gene are MDHEN and SYDVKM.